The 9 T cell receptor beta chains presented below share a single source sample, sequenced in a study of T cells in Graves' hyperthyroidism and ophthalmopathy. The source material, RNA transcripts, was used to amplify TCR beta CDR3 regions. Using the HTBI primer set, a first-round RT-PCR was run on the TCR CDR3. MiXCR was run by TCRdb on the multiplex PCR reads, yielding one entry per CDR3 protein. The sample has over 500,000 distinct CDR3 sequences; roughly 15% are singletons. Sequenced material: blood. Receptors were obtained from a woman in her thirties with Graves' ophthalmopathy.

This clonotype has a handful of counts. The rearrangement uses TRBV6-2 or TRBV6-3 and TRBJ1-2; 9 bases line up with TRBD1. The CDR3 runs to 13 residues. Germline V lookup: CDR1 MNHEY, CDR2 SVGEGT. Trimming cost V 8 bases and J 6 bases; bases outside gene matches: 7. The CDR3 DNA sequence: TGTGCCAGCGGGACAGGGATACTCGATGGCTACACCTTC. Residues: CASGTGILDGYTF.

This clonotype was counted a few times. The CDR3 is CASSHLPGQGTHEQYF. CDR3 DNA: TGTGCCAGCAGCCACCTACCGGGACAGGGGACCCACGAGCAGTACTTC. The chain employs TRBV12-3 or TRBV12-4 and TRBJ2-7, with 10 positions matching TRBD1. The CDR3 consists of 16 residues. After removal of 6 bases from V and 5 bases from J, the junction contained 13 bases not matched to a gene.

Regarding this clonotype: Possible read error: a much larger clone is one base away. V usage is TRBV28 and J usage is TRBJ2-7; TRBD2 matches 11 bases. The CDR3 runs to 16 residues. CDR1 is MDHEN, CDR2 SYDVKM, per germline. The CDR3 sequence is CAGSSLGGTSGYEQYF. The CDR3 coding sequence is TGTGCCGGCAGTTCCCTGGGGGGGACTAGCGGTTACGAGCAGTACTTC.

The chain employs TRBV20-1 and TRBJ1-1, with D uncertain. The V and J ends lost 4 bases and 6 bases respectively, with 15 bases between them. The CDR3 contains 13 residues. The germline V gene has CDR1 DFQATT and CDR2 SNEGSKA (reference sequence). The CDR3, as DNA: TGCAGTGCTACCCTGCAGGCCGGCCCTGAAGCTTTCTTT. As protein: CSATLQAGPEAFF.

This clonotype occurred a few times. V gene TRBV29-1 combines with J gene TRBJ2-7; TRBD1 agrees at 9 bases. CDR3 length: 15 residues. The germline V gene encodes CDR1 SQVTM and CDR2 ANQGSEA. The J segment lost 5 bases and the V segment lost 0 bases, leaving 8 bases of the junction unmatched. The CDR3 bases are TGCAGCGTTGAAGATTTCGGGACAGGGAACAACGAGCAGTACTTC. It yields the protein CSVEDFGTGNNEQYF.

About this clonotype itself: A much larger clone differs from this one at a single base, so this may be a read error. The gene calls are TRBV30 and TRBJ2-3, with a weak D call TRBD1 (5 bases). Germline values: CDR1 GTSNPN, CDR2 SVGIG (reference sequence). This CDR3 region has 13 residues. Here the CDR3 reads CAWGVGATDTQYF. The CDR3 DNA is TGTGCCTGGGGTGTAGGGGCTACAGATACGCAGTATTTT.

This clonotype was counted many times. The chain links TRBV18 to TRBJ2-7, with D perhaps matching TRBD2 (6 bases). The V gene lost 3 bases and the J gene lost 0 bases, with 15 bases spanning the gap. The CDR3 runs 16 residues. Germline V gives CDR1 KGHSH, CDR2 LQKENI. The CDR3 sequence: CASSPFRDSLSYEQYF. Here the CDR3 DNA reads TGTGCCAGCTCACCGTTCAGGGACTCCCTCTCCTACGAGCAGTACTTC.

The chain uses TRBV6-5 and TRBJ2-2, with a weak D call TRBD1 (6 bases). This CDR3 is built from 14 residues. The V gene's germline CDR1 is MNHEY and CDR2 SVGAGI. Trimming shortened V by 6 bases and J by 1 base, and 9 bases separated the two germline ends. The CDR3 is CASRMGQNTGELFF. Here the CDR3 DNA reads TGTGCCAGCAGGATGGGACAGAACACCGGGGAGCTGTTTTTT.

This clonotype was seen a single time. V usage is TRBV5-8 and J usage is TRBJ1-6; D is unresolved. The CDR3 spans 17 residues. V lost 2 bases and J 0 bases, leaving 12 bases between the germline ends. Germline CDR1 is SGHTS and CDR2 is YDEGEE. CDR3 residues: CASSFEGISSYNSPLHF. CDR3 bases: TGTGCCAGCAGCTTTGAAGGGATTAGCTCCTATAATTCACCCCTCCACTTT.